The source of this T cell receptor beta chain is a study of blood T cell repertoires in COVID-19. The assay was immunoSEQ multiplex PCR, and TCRdb's table has in-frame clones only and misses some. Here the sample spans around 30,000 clones, approximately 84% being singletons. Sequenced: peripheral blood. The receptor was derived from a woman of 80 years or more with acute or convalescent COVID-19.

CDR3 in amino acids: CASSQDLQGDLTGYTF. CDR3 in DNA: TGTGCCAGCAGCCAAGATCTACAGGGGGATCTCACAGGCTACACCTTC. The chain has TRBV14 and TRBJ1-2; TRBD1 matches 8 bases. The CDR3 has 16 amino acids. V gave up 0 bases and J gave up 8 bases; unmatched junction bases: 11. Looked up from germline, CDR1 is SGHDN and CDR2 is FVKESK. Based on the CDR3 plus reference TRBV14 and TRBJ1-2, the full variable domain is EAGVTQFPSHSVIEKGQTVTLRCDPISGHDNLYWYRRVMGKEIKFLLHFVKESKQDESGMPNNRFLAERTGGTYSTLKVQPAELEDSGVYFCASSQDLQGDLTGYTFGSGTRLTVV.